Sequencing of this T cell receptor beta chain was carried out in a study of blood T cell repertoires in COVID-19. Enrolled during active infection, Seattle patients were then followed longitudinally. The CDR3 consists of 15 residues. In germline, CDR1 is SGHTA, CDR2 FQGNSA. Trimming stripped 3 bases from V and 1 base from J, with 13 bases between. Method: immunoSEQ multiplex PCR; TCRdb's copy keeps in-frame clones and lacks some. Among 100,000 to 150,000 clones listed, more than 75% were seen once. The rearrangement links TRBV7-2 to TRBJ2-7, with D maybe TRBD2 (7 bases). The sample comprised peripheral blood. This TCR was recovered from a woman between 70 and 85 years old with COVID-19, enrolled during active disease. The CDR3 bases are TGTGCCAGCAGCTTCGGGGGGCGCGGGTCCTACGAGCAGTACTTC. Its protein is CASSFGGRGSYEQYF.